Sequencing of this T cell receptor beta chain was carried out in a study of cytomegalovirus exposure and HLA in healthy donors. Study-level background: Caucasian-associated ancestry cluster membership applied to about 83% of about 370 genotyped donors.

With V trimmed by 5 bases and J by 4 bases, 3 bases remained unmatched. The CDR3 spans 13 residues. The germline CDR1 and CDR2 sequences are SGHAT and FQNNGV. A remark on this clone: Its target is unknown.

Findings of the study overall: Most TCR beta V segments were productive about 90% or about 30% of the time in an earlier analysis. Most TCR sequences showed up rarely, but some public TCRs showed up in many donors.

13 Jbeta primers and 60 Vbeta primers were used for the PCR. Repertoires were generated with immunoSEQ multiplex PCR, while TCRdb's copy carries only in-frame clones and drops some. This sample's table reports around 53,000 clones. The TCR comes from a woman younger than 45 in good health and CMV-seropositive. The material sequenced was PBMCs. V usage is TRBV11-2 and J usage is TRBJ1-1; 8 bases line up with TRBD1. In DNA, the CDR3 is TGTGCCAGCAGCGCAGGGGGCGTCACTGAAGCTTTCTTT. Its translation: CASSAGGVTEAFF.